This record concerns one TCR beta chain sequence. Germline CDR1 is LGHNA and CDR2 is YNFKEQ. The CDR3 is 19 residues long. Trimming at V came to 1 base and at J to 1 base, leaving 10 bases not matched to a gene. The data derive from a study of T cell changes during pregnancy in multiple sclerosis. Sequenced by immunoSEQ multiplex PCR; TCRdb stores in-frame clones only, minus some. The sample includes about 60,000 clones, around 90% of them seen just once. This receptor was taken from a female donor in good health, enrolled as a control in a pregnancy study. The chain is built from TRBV4-2 and TRBJ2-3, with TRBD2 identical over 11 bases. This specimen was peripheral blood, taken in the second trimester of pregnancy. The CDR3 DNA reads TGTGCCAGCAGCCAAGGACATAGCGGGGGGGCGGGTGGCACAGATACGCAGTATTTT. This translates into CASSQGHSGGAGGTDTQYF.